This T cell receptor beta chain is from a study of blood T cells in healthy people across ages. Notes on the study in general: More naive CD4+ cells and higher diversity marked long-lived donors relative to aged donors. Significant beta diversity loss was already apparent by age roughly 38, declining roughly linearly.

The donors, healthy Caucasians from Russia, were aged 6 to 90. Then a second PCR, running about 6 to 12 cycles, was carried out with a sample-barcoded 5' primer and a J-beta primer mix. TCRdb passed the 5' RACE reads through MiXCR, listing each CDR3 protein once. The table shows approximately 320,000 distinct CDR3 sequences, with about 25% occurring only once. A remark on this clonotype: What it recognizes is unknown.

This CDR3 comprises 15 residues. CDR1 and CDR2 from the germline V gene are SGHTA and FQGNSA. Between the trimmed V and J ends, which lost 1 base and 3 bases, there was a span of 9 bases. Sequencing was done on a sample of blood. The chain combines TRBV7-2 with TRBJ1-4, with D perhaps matching TRBD1 (5 bases). This clonotype was sampled from a woman in her 70s in good health. The CDR3 DNA follows: TGTGCCAGCAGCTTAGAAGGGACCGCTAATGAAAAACTGTTTTTT. As protein: CASSLEGTANEKLFF. The variable domain in full, completed from reference TRBV7-2 and TRBJ1-4, reads GAGVSQSPSNKVTEKGKDVELRCDPISGHTALYWYRQSLGQGLEFLIYFQGNSAPDKSGLPSDRFSAERTGGSVSTLTIQRTQQEDSAVYLCASSLEGTANEKLFFGSGTQLSVL.